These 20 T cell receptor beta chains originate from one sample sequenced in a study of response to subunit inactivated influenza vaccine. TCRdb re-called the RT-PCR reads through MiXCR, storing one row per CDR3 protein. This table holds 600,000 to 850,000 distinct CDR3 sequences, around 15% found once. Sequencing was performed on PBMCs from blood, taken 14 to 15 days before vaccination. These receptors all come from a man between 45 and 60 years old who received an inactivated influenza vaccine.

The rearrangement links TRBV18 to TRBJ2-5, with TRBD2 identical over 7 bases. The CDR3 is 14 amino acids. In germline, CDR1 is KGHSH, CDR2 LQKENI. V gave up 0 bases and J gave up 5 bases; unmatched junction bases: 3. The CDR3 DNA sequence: TGTGCCAGCTCACCACCGATGGGAGGGGAGACCCAGTACTTC. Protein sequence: CASSPPMGGETQYF.

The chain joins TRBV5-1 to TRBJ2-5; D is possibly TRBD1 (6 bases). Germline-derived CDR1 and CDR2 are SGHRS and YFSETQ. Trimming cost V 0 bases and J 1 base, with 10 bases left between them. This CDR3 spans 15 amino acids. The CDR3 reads CASSLERTAQETQYF. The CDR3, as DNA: TGCGCCAGCAGCTTGGAACGGACAGCCCAAGAGACCCAGTACTTC.

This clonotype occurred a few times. CDR3 region: CASSLKVHMYNEQFF. The CDR3 nucleotides read TGTGCCAGCAGTTTAAAGGTTCACATGTACAATGAGCAGTTCTTC. This sequence joins TRBV12-3 or TRBV12-4 and TRBJ2-1, with D uncertain. The CDR3 totals 15 residues. Trimming took 2 bases from V and 4 from J, leaving 12 bases between them.

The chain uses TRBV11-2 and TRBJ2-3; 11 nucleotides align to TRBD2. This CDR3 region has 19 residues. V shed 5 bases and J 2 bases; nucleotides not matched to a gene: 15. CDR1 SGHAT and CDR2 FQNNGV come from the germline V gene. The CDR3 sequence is CASSRTAWLAGGHTDTQYF. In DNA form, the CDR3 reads TGTGCCAGCAGCCGAACGGCGTGGCTAGCGGGGGGACACACAGATACGCAGTATTTT.

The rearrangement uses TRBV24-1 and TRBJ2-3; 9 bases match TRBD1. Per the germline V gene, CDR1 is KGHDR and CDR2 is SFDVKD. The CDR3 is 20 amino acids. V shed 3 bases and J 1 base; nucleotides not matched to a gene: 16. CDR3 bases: TGTGCCACCAGTGATCCGTCTCCCGGGACAGGGATAATGGGCACAGATACGCAGTATTTT. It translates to CATSDPSPGTGIMGTDTQYF.

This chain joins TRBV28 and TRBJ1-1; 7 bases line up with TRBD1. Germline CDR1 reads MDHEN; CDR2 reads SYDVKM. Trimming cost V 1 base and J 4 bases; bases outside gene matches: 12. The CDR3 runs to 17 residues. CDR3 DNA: TGTGCCAGCAGTTTATTCCTTAACAGGGGCGGGGGCACTGAAGCTTTCTTT. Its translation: CASSLFLNRGGGTEAFF.

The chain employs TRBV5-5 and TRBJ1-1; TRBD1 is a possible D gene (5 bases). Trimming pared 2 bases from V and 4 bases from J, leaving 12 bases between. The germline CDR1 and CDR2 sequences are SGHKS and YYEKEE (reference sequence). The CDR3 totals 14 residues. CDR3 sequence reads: CASSFTGGSTEAFF. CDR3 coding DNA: TGTGCCAGCAGCTTTACTGGGGGTTCCACTGAAGCTTTCTTT.

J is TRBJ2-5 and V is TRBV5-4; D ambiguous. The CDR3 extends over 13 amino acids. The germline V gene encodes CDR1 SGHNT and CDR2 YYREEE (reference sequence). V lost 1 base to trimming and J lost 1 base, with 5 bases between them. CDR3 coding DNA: TGTGCCAGCAGCTTGAAGGCCCAAGAGACCCAGTACTTC. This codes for CASSLKAQETQYF.

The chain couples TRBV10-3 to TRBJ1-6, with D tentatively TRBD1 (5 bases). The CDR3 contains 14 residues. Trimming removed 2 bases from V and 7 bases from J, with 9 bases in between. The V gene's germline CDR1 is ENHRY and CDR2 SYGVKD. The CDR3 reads CAISEVDSNSPLHF. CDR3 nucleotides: TGTGCCATCAGTGAGGTTGACAGCAATTCACCCCTCCACTTT.

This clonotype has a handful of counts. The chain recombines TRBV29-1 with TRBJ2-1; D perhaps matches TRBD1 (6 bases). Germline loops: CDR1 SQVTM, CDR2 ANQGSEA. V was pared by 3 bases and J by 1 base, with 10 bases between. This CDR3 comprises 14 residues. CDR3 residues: CSVDSQGSYNEQFF. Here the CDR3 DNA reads TGCAGCGTTGATAGTCAGGGGTCCTACAATGAGCAGTTCTTC.

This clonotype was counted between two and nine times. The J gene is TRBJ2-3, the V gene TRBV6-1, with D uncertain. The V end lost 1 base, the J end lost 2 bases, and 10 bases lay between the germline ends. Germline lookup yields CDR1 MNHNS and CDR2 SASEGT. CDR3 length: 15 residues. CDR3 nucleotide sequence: TGTGCCAGCAGTGAAGGGACCCCGGCCACAGATACGCAGTATTTT. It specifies CASSEGTPATDTQYF.

CDR3 region: CASSQDRGAGVSSYNEQFF. CDR3 DNA: TGCGCCAGCAGCCAAGATAGAGGGGCGGGGGTTAGCTCCTACAATGAGCAGTTCTTC. The J gene is TRBJ2-1, the V gene TRBV4-3; 7 nucleotides line up with TRBD2. CDR1 is LGHNA, CDR2 YSLEER, per germline. With V trimmed by 0 bases and J by 0 bases, 11 bases remained unmatched. This CDR3 has 19 residues.

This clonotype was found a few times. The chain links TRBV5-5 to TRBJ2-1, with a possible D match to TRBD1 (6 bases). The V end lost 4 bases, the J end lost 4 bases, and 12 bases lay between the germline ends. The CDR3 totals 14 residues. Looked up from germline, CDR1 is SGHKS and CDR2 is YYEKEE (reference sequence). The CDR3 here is CASSPDRTYNEQFF. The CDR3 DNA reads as TGTGCCAGCAGCCCAGACAGGACGTACAATGAGCAGTTCTTC.

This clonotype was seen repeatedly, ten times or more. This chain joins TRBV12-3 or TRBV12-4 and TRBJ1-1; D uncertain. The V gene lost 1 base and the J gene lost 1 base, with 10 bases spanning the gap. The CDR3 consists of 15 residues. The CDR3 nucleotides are TGTGCCAGCAGTTTAGGATCTGCCCCGAACACTGAAGCTTTCTTT. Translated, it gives CASSLGSAPNTEAFF.

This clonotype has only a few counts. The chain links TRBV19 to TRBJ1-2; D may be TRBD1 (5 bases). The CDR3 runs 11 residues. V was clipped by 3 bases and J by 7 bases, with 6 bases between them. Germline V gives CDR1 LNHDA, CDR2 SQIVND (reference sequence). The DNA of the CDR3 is TGTGCCAGTAGTATCCAGGGTGGCTACACCTTC. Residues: CASSIQGGYTF.

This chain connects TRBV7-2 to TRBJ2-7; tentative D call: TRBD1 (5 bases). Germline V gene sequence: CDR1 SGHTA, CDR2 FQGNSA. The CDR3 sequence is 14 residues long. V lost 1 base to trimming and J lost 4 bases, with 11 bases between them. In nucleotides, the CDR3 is TGTGCCAGCAGCTTAGGGGGCATTTGGTACGAGCAGTACTTC. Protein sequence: CASSLGGIWYEQYF.

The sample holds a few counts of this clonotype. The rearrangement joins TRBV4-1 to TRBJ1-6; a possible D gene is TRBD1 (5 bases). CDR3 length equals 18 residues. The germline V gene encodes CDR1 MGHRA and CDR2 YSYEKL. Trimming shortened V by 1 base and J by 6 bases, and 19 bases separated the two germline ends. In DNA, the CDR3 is TGCGCCAGCAGCCAAGTCTCCTGGGGCAAAGTCGGTAATTCACCCCTCCACTTT. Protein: CASSQVSWGKVGNSPLHF.

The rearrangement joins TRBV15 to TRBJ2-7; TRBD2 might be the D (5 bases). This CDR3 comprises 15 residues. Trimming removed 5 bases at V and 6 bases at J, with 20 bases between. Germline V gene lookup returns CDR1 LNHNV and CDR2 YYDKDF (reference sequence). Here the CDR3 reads CATSPESPGVREQYF. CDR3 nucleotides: TGTGCCACCAGCCCAGAAAGCCCCGGGGTTCGCGAGCAGTACTTC.

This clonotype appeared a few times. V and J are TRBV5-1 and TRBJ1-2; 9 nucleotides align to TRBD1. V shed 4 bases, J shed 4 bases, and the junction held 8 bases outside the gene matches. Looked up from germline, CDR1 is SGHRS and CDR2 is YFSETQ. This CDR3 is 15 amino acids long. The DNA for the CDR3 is TGCGCCAGCAGCGACCTACAGGGGGCAGCCTATGGCTACACCTTC. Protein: CASSDLQGAAYGYTF.

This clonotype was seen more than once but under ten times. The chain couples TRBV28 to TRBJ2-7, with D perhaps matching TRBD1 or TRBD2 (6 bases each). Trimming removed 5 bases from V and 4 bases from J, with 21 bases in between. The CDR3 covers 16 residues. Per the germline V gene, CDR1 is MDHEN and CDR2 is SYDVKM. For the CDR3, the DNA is TGTGCCAGCAGTGTCCCCTCTTTGGGGGGCGGGTACGAGCAGTACTTC. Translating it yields CASSVPSLGGGYEQYF. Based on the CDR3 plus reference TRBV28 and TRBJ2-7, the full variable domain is DVKVTQSSRYLVKRTGEKVFLECVQDMDHENMFWYRQDPGLGLRLIYFSYDVKMKEKGDIPEGYSVSREKKERFSLILESASTNQTSMYLCASSVPSLGGGYEQYFGPGTRLTVT.